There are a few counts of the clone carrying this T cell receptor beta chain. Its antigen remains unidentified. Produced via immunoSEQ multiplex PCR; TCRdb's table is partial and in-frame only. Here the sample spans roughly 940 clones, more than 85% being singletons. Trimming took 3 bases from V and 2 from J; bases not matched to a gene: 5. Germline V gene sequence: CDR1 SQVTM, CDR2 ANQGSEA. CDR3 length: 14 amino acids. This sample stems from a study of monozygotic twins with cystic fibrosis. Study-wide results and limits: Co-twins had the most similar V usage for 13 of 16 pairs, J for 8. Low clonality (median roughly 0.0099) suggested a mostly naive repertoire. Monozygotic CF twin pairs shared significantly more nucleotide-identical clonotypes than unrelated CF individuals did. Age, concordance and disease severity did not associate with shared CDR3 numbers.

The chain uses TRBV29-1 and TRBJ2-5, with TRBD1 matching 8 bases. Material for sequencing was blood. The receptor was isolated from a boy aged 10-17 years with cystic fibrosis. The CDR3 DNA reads TGCAGCGTTGACGCAGGGGGCTTACAAGAGACCCAGTACTTC. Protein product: CSVDAGGLQETQYF. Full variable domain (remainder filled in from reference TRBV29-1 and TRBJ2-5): SAVISQKPSRDICQRGTSLTIQCQVDSQVTMMFWYRQQPGQSLTLIATANQGSEATYESGFVIDKFPISRPNLTFSTLTVSNMSPEDSSIYLCSVDAGGLQETQYFGPGTRLLVL.